The present TCR beta chain was sequenced within a study of blood T cell repertoires in COVID-19. Overall study context: Sites across the United States, Italy and Spain contributed samples from acute and convalescent COVID-19. Nucleic acid was either cDNA or gDNA, and it came from T cells, B-cell-depleted T cells, or PBMCs.

In the original workflow: Estimation of nucleated cell counts relied on the amplification of reference gene primers. Generated by immunoSEQ multiplex PCR, the TCRdb table keeps only in-frame clones and is missing some. The V and J calls and clone size come from that table; D and trimming were worked out from the DNA. The table records around 340,000 clones, around 88% of them present only once. Germline-derived CDR1 and CDR2 are SGHTA and FQGNSA. This CDR3 comprises 14 residues. With 6 bases removed from V and 4 bases from J, the gap between germline ends came to 15 bases. Source material: peripheral blood. The genes are TRBV7-2 and TRBJ1-2; the D is unclear. The TCR comes from a man aged 25 to 40 with active or convalescent COVID-19. The CDR3 loop is CASRMTSPAYGYTF. The CDR3 DNA follows: TGTGCCAGCAGGATGACAAGTCCCGCCTATGGCTACACCTTC.